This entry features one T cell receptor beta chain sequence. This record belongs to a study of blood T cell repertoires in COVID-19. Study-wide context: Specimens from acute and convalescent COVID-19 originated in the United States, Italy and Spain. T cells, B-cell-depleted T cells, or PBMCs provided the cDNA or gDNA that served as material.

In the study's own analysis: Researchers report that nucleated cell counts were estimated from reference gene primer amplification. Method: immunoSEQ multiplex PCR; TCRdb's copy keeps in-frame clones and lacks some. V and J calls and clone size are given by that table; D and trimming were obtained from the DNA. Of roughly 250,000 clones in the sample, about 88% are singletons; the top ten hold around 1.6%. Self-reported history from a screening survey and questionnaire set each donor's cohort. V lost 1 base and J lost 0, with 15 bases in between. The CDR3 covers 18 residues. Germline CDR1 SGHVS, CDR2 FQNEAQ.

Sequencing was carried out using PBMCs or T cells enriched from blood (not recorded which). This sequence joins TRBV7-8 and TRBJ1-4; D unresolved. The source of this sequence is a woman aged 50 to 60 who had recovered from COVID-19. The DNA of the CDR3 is TGTGCCAGCAGCTTAGATTTGGCGACACCCACAACTAATGAAAAACTGTTTTTT. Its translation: CASSLDLATPTTNEKLFF.